This record covers a single T cell receptor beta chain. These data originate in a study of T cell changes during pregnancy in multiple sclerosis. Clones were read by immunoSEQ multiplex PCR, and TCRdb kept only the in-frame ones, dropping some. The table records 40,000 to 45,000 clones, approximately 92% of them present only once. The CDR3 runs 13 residues. Trimming shortened V by 3 bases and J by 7 bases, and 10 bases separated the two germline ends. CDR1 is MRHNA and CDR2 is SNTAGT in the germline V gene. The sample consisted of peripheral blood. J is TRBJ1-5 and V is TRBV6-4; D unresolved. The sequence was obtained from a female donor with multiple sclerosis, enrolled in a pregnancy study. DNA for the CDR3: TGTGCCAGCAGTGAGTCCCCCTGGCAGCCCCAGCATTTT. Translated: CASSESPWQPQHF.